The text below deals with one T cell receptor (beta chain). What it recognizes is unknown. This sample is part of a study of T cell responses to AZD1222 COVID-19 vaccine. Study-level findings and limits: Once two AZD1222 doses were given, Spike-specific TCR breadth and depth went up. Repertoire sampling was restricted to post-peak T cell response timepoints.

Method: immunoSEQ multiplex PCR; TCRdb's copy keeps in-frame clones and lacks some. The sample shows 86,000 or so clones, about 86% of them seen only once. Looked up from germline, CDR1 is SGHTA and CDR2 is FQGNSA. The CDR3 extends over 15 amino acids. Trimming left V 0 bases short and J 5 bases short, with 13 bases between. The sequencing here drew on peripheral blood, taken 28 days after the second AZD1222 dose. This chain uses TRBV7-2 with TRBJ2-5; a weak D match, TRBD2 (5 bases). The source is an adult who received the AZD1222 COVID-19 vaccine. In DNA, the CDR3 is TGTGCCAGCAGCTTAGCGCGGAGGCAGGCTGAGACCCAGTACTTC. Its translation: CASSLARRQAETQYF.